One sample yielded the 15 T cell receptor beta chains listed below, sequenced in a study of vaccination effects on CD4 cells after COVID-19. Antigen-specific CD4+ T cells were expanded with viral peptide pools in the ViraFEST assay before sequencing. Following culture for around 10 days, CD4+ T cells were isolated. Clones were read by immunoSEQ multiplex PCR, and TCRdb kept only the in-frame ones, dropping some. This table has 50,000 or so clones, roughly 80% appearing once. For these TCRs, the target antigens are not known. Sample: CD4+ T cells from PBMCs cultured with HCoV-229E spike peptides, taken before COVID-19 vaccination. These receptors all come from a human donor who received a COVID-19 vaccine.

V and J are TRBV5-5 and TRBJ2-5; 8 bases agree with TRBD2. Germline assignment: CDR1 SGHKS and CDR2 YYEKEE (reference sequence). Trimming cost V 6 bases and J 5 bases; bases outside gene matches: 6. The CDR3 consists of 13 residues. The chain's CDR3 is CASNSGGQETQYF. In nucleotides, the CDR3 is TGTGCCAGCAACTCGGGGGGGCAGGAGACCCAGTACTTC.

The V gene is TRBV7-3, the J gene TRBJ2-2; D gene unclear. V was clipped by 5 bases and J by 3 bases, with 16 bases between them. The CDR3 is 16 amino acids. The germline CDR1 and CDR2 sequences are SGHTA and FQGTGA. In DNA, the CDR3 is TGTGCCAGCAGCCCCCAAGCTCCGGGCTACACCGGGGAGCTGTTTTTT. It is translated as CASSPQAPGYTGELFF.

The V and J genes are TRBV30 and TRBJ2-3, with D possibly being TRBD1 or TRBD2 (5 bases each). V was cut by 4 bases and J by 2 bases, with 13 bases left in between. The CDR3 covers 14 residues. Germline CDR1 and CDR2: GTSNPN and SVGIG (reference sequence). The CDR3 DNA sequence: TGTGCCTGGACCCGCCCGGGGCTCACAGATACGCAGTATTTT. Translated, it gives CAWTRPGLTDTQYF.

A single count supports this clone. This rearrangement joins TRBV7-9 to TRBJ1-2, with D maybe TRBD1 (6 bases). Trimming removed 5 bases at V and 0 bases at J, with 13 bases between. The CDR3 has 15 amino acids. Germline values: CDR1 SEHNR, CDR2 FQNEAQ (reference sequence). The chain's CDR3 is CASSPQGFSNYGYTF. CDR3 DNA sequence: TGTGCCAGCAGCCCTCAGGGGTTCTCTAACTATGGCTACACCTTC.

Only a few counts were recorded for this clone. CDR3 sequence: CASGLVVGQGNSPLHF. CDR3 sequence (DNA): TGTGCTAGTGGTTTGGTTGTGGGACAGGGTAATTCACCCCTCCACTTT. The chain links TRBV12-5 to TRBJ1-6; 9 nucleotides agree with TRBD1. CDR3 length: 16 amino acids. Germline CDR1 reads LGHNT; CDR2 reads FRNRAP. V dropped 0 bases and J dropped 6; count of bases not matched to a gene: 3.

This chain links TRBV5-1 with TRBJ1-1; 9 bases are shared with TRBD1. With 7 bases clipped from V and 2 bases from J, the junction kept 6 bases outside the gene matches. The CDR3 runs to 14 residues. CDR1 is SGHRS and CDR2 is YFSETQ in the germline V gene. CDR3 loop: CASGATGGNTEAFF. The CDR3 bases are TGCGCCAGCGGAGCGACAGGGGGTAACACTGAAGCTTTCTTT.

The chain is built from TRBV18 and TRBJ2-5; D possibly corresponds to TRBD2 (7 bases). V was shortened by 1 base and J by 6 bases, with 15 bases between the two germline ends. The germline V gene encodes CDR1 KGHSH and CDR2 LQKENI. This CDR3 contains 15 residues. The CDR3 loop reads CASSPREGVGKTQYF. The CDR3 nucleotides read TGTGCCAGCTCACCACGGGAGGGGGTCGGAAAGACCCAGTACTTC.

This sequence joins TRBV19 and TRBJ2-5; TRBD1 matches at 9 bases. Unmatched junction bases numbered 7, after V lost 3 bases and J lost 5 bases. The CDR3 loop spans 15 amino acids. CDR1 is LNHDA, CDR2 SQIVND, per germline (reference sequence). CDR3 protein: CASSIGTGSRETQYF. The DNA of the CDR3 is TGTGCCAGTAGTATTGGGACAGGGAGTCGGGAGACCCAGTACTTC. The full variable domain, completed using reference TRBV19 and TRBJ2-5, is DGGITQSPKYLFRKEGQNVTLSCEQNLNHDAMYWYRQDPGQGLRLIYYSQIVNDFQKGDIAEGYSVSREKKESFPLTVTSAQKNPTAFYLCASSIGTGSRETQYFGPGTRLLVL.

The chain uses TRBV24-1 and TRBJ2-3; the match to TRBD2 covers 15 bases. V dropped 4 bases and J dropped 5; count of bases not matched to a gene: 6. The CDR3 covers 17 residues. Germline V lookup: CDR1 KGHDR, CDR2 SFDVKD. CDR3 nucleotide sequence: TGTGCCACCAGTGACCGGACTAGCGGGGGGGCAGTAGATACGCAGTATTTT. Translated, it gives CATSDRTSGGAVDTQYF.

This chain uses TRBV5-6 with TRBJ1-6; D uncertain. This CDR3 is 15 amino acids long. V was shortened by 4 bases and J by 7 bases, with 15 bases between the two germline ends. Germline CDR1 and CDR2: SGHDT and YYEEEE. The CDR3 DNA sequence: TGTGCCAGCAGCCTACTAAGCAGTGGGAATTCACCCCTCCACTTT. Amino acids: CASSLLSSGNSPLHF.

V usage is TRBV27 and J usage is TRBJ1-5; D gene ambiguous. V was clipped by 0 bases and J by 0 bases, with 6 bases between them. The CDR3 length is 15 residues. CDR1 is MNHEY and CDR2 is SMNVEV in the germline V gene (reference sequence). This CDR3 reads CASSLSAYSNQPQHF. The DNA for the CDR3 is TGTGCCAGCAGTTTATCCGCATATAGCAATCAGCCCCAGCATTTT.

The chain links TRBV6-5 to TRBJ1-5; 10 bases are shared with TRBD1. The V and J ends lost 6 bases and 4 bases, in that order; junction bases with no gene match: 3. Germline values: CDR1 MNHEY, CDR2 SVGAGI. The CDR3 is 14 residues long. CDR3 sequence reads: CASRPGQGNQPQHF. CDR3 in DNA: TGTGCCAGCAGACCGGGACAGGGGAATCAGCCCCAGCATTTT.

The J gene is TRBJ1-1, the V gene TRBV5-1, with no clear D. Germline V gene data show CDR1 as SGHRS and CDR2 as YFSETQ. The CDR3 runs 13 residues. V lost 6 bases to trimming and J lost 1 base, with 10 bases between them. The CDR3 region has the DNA TGCGCCAGCAACTTCTACGAGAACACTGAAGCTTTCTTT. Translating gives CASNFYENTEAFF. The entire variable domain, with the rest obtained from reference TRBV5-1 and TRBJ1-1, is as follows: KAGVTQTPRYLIKTRGQQVTLSCSPISGHRSVSWYQQTPGQGLQFLFEYFSETQRNKGNFPGRFSGRQFSNSRSEMNVSTLELGDSALYLCASNFYENTEAFFGQGTRLTVV.

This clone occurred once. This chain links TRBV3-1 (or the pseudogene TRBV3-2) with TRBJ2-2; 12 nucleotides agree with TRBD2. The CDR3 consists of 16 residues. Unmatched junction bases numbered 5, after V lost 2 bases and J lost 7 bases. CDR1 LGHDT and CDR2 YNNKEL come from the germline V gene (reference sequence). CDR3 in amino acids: CASSQLAGGPGGELFF. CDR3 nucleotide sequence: TGTGCCAGCAGCCAACTAGCGGGGGGGCCCGGCGGGGAGCTGTTTTTT.

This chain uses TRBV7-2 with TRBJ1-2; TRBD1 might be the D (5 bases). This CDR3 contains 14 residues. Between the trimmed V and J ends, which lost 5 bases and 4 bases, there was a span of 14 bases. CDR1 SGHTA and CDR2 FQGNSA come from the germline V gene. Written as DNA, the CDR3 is TGTGCCAGCAGCCCGGGGGGGTTCGGCTATGGCTACACCTTC. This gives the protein CASSPGGFGYGYTF. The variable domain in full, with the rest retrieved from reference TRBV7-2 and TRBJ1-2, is GAGVSQSPSNKVTEKGKDVELRCDPISGHTALYWYRQSLGQGLEFLIYFQGNSAPDKSGLPSDRFSAERTGGSVSTLTIQRTQQEDSAVYLCASSPGGFGYGYTFGSGTRLTVV.